This entry lists 21 T cell receptor beta chains sequenced from one sample in a study of cytomegalovirus exposure and HLA in healthy donors. Amplification used 60 Vbeta primers and 13 Jbeta primers. TCRdb's table, derived via immunoSEQ multiplex PCR, lists solely in-frame clones and lacks some. The table records 75,000 to 100,000 clones, approximately 73% of them present only once. The sequenced material came from PBMCs. Receptors originate from a man in his forties or fifties in good health and CMV-seronegative.

The chain links TRBV7-9 to TRBJ1-4, with TRBD1 matching over 11 bases. The germline V gene has CDR1 SEHNR and CDR2 FQNEAQ (reference sequence). The CDR3 runs 13 residues. J was trimmed by 5 bases and V by 10 bases; bases with no gene match: 3. CDR3 bases: TGTGCCACCTGGGACAGGGGGAATGAAAAACTGTTTTTT. This encodes CATWDRGNEKLFF.

The chain has TRBV7-6 and TRBJ2-7; unclear D gene. This CDR3 comprises 12 residues. Trimming cost V 5 bases and J 7 bases, with 12 bases left between them. Germline V gives CDR1 SGHVS, CDR2 FNYEAQ. The CDR3 region has the DNA TGTGCCAGCAGCCCCCTTGAGGAGGAGCAGTACTTC. Translating gives CASSPLEEEQYF.

This chain uses TRBV5-1 with TRBJ2-3, with TRBD2 identical over 7 bases. Germline values: CDR1 SGHRS, CDR2 YFSETQ. This CDR3 comprises 15 residues. The J segment lost 5 bases and the V segment lost 3 bases, leaving 9 bases of the junction unmatched. The CDR3 sequence is CASSWSTSAVDTQYF. The CDR3 DNA follows: TGCGCCAGCAGCTGGAGTACTAGCGCGGTAGATACGCAGTATTTT.

This chain joins TRBV6-5 and TRBJ2-7, with TRBD2 matching over 7 bases. The CDR3 is 15 residues long. The J segment lost 5 bases and the V segment lost 8 bases, leaving 15 bases of the junction unmatched. Germline CDR1 and CDR2: MNHEY and SVGAGI. The CDR3 spells CASSLGGFKVDEQYF. The CDR3 DNA reads as TGTGCCAGCTCATTGGGGGGGTTTAAGGTGGACGAGCAGTACTTC.

The V gene is TRBV5-6, the J gene TRBJ2-1; TRBD2 matches 9 bases. The length of the CDR3 is 17 residues. Germline-derived CDR1 and CDR2 are SGHDT and YYEEEE. With 2 bases clipped from V and 0 bases from J, the junction kept 6 bases outside the gene matches. The CDR3 DNA is TGTGCCAGCAGCTTACCACTAGCGGGCATCTCCTACAATGAGCAGTTCTTC. Its protein product is CASSLPLAGISYNEQFF.

V gene TRBV5-1 combines with J gene TRBJ2-7; 11 bases match TRBD1. The germline gives CDR1 SGHRS, CDR2 YFSETQ. Trimming cost V 4 bases and J 4 bases; bases outside gene matches: 4. The CDR3 consists of 14 residues. In nucleotides, the CDR3 is TGCGCCAGCAGCCCCCGGGACAGGGGGTACGAGCAGTACTTC. It encodes CASSPRDRGYEQYF.

This chain joins TRBV2 and TRBJ2-5, with D maybe TRBD1 (6 bases). The end of the DNA is better explained by TRBJ2-7, so the J call may be wrong. Looked up from germline, CDR1 is SNHLY and CDR2 is FYNNEI. The CDR3 spans 14 residues. CDR3 DNA: TGTGCCAGCAGTGAAGCAAGGGGGTGGAACGAGCAGTACTTC. Protein: CASSEARGWNEQYF.

The rearrangement joins TRBV28 to TRBJ1-5; TRBD1 might be the D (5 bases). V gave up 2 bases and J gave up 0 bases, with 20 bases separating them. The CDR3 runs 19 residues. The V gene's germline CDR1 is MDHEN and CDR2 SYDVKM. In DNA form, the CDR3 reads TGTGCCAGCAGTTTACGGGGGAAGGGTCTCGCTTATAGCAATCAGCCCCAGCATTTT. Its translation is CASSLRGKGLAYSNQPQHF.

This clone appeared a single time. The rearrangement uses TRBV18 and TRBJ2-4; TRBD2 is a possible D gene (6 bases). Germline V lookup: CDR1 KGHSH, CDR2 LQKENI. The CDR3 totals 16 residues. The V gene lost 6 bases and the J gene lost 0 bases, with 15 bases spanning the gap. The CDR3 DNA follows: TGTGCCAGCTCCCAGTACGCGGGGCTAGCCAAAAACATTCAGTACTTC. Amino acids: CASSQYAGLAKNIQYF.

The chain uses TRBV10-3 and TRBJ2-5; 7 bases map to TRBD1. Germline V gene sequence: CDR1 ENHRY, CDR2 SYGVKD. The CDR3 has 15 residues. V gave up 3 bases and J gave up 4 bases; unmatched junction bases: 8. CDR3 sequence: CAISEGDSFRETQYF. The DNA of the CDR3 is TGTGCCATCAGTGAAGGGGACAGCTTCCGAGAGACCCAGTACTTC.

This clone appeared a single time. The J gene is TRBJ2-7, the V gene TRBV7-2, with 7 bases fitting TRBD2. Germline V gives CDR1 SGHTA, CDR2 FQGNSA. The V segment lost 3 bases and the J segment 4 bases; nucleotides outside the gene matches: 9. This CDR3 is 15 amino acids long. The CDR3 DNA sequence: TGTGCCAGCAGCTTCTCCAGCGGGGAGACGTACGAGCAGTACTTC. It yields the protein CASSFSSGETYEQYF.

This chain joins TRBV6-6 and TRBJ1-2; 8 bases line up with TRBD1. The J segment lost 4 bases and the V segment lost 2 bases, leaving 9 bases of the junction unmatched. CDR1 is MNHNY and CDR2 is SVGAGI in the germline V gene (reference sequence). This CDR3 has 16 amino acids. CDR3 bases: TGTGCCAGCAGTTACACGCCCGGGACAGGAACCTATGGCTACACCTTC. It encodes CASSYTPGTGTYGYTF.

The V and J genes are TRBV11-2 and TRBJ2-3; no reliable D call. The V gene lost 5 bases and the J gene lost 6 bases, with 15 bases spanning the gap. CDR1 and CDR2 from the germline V gene are SGHAT and FQNNGV. This CDR3 is 14 amino acids long. The CDR3 loop reads CASSPRRIRDTQYF. The CDR3 DNA reads TGTGCCAGCAGCCCTCGGAGAATTCGGGATACGCAGTATTTT. Full variable domain (remainder filled in from reference TRBV11-2 and TRBJ2-3): EAGVAQSPRYKIIEKRQSVAFWCNPISGHATLYWYQQILGQGPKLLIQFQNNGVVDDSQLPKDRFSAERLKGVDSTLKIQPAKLEDSAVYLCASSPRRIRDTQYFGPGTRLTVL.

V and J are TRBV4-1 and TRBJ2-4; 12 bases fit TRBD2. Germline V lookup: CDR1 MGHRA, CDR2 YSYEKL. Losses at the gene ends were 6 bases for V and 3 bases for J; bases not matched to a gene: 15. The length of the CDR3 is 19 residues. For the CDR3, the DNA is TGCGCCAGCAGTCAAAACGGAGGGCTAGCGGGGGGGCACAAAAACATTCAGTACTTC. This translates into CASSQNGGLAGGHKNIQYF.

The V call is TRBV4-1, the J call TRBJ2-7; D is uncertain. V lost 3 bases and J 4 bases, leaving 10 bases between the germline ends. The germline V gene encodes CDR1 MGHRA and CDR2 YSYEKL. The CDR3 loop spans 13 amino acids. CDR3 nucleotides: TGCGCCAGCAGCCAGTATCAGGTTTACGAGCAGTACTTC. Protein sequence: CASSQYQVYEQYF.

This clone was observed a few times. The chain recombines TRBV12-2 with TRBJ1-1; the table's TRBD1 call for D was not verified on the DNA. TRBV12-2 counts as a pseudogene. There are 12 residues in the CDR3. The CDR3 loop reads CASLNQGSEAFF. In DNA form, the CDR3 reads TGTGCAAGCCTCAACCAGGGCTCTGAAGCTTTCTTT.

The V call is TRBV18, the J call TRBJ2-7; 11 bases agree with TRBD2. This CDR3 has 15 residues. In germline, CDR1 is KGHSH, CDR2 LQKENI. The V segment lost 3 bases and the J segment 4 bases; nucleotides outside the gene matches: 5. The CDR3 bases are TGTGCCAGCTCACCCCCTAGCGGGGGGTTGTACGAGCAGTACTTC. It yields the protein CASSPPSGGLYEQYF.

The chain has TRBV19 and TRBJ2-5; the match to TRBD2 covers 12 bases. With 5 bases clipped from V and 5 bases from J, the junction kept 9 bases outside the gene matches. There are 16 residues in the CDR3. Germline values: CDR1 LNHDA, CDR2 SQIVND (reference sequence). CDR3: CASSFISGTSGETQYF. In DNA form, the CDR3 reads TGTGCCAGTAGTTTTATCTCCGGGACTAGCGGGGAGACCCAGTACTTC.

V and J are TRBV18 and TRBJ2-5; perhaps TRBD2 as D (5 bases). V gave up 3 bases and J gave up 5 bases, with 16 bases separating them. The CDR3 is 15 amino acids. From germline, CDR1 is KGHSH and CDR2 LQKENI. The CDR3 loop reads CASSPAGPEGETQYF. The CDR3 nucleotides read TGTGCCAGCTCACCCGCGGGCCCCGAAGGGGAGACCCAGTACTTC.

The chain uses TRBV13 and TRBJ2-5, with D possibly being TRBD2 (5 bases). V was pared by 3 bases and J by 5 bases, with 13 bases between. Germline V gene data show CDR1 as PRHDT and CDR2 as FYEKMQ (reference sequence). CDR3 length: 14 residues. In DNA form, the CDR3 reads TGTGCCAGCAGCTTCCTTCTAACGGGGGAGACCCAGTACTTC. Its translation: CASSFLLTGETQYF.

The rearrangement joins TRBV5-1 to TRBJ2-7, with 7 bases fitting TRBD1. The germline gives CDR1 SGHRS, CDR2 YFSETQ. The CDR3 sequence is 14 residues long. Trimming removed 2 bases from V and 2 bases from J; junction bases left unmatched: 4. The CDR3 region is CASSFATGTYEQYF. Here the CDR3 DNA reads TGCGCCAGCAGCTTTGCGACAGGGACCTACGAGCAGTACTTC.